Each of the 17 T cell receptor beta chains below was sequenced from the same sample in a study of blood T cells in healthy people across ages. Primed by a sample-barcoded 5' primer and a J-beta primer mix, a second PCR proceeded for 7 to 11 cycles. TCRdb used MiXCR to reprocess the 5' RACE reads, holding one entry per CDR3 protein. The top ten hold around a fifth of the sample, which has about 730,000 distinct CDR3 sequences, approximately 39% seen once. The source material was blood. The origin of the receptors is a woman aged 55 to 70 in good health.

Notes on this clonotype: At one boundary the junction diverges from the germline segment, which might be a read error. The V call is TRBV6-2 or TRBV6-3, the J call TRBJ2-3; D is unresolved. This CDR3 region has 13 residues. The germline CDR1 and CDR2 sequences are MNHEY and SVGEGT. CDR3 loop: CASSDSYGDTQYF. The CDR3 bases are TGTGCCAGCAGTGACTCGTATGGAGATACGCAGTATTTT.

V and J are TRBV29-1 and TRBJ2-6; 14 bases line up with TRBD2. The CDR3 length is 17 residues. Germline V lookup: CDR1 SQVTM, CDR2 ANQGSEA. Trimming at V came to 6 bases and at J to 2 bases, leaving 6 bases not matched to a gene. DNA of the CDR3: TGCAGCGTCCCGGGACTAGCGGGAGTAGCTGGGGCCAACGTCCTGACTTTC. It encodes CSVPGLAGVAGANVLTF.

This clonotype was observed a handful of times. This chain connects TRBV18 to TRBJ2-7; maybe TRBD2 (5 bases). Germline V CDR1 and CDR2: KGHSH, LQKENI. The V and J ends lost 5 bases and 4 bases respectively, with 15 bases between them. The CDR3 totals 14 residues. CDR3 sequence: CASSKGSSTYEQYF. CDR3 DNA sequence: TGTGCCAGCTCAAAAGGGTCTAGCACATACGAGCAGTACTTC.

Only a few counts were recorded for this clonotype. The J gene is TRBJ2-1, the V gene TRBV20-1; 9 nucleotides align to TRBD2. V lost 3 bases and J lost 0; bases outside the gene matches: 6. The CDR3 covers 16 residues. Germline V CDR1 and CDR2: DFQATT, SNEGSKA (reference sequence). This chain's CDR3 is CSASPSGTSSYNEQFF. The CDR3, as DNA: TGCAGTGCTAGCCCTAGCGGGACGAGCTCCTACAATGAGCAGTTCTTC.

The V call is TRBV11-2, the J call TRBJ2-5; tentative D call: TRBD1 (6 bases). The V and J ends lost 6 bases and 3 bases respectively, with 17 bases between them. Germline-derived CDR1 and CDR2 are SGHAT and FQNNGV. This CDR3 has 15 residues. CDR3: CASRSLSTGKETQYF. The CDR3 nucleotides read TGTGCCAGCAGATCGCTAAGTACAGGGAAAGAGACCCAGTACTTC.

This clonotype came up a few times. This CDR3 reads CASSLETGKNIQYF. CDR3 DNA: TGCGCCAGCAGCTTGGAAACAGGGAAAAACATTCAGTACTTC. The chain carries TRBV5-1 and TRBJ2-4; D perhaps matches TRBD1 (6 bases). This CDR3 spans 14 amino acids. Germline lookup yields CDR1 SGHRS and CDR2 YFSETQ. V lost 0 bases, J lost 4 bases, and 8 bases lay in between.

The chain's CDR3 is CASSLLTGREETRYF. The DNA for the CDR3 is TGTGCCAGCAGCTTACTGACAGGGAGGGAGGAGACCCGGTACTTC. The chain uses TRBV7-2 and TRBJ2-7, with D perhaps matching TRBD1 or TRBD2 (7 bases each). Germline-derived CDR1 and CDR2 are SGHTA and FQGNSA. The CDR3 runs 15 residues. V lost 2 bases, J lost 12 bases, and 23 bases lay in between.

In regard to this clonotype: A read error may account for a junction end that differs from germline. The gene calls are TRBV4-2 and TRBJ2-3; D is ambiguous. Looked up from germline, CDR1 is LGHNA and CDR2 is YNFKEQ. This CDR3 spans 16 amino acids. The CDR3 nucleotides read TGTGCCAGCAGCCGCACCCCCGGTGGGTTCACAGATACGCAGTGTTTT. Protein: CASSRTPGGFTDTQCF.

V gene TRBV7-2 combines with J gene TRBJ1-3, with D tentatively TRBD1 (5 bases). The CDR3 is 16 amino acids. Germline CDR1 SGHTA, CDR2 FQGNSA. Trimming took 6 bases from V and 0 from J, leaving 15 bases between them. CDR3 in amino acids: CASRRDLLTSGNTIYF. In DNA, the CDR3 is TGTGCCAGCAGAAGGGACCTACTAACCTCTGGAAACACCATATATTTT.

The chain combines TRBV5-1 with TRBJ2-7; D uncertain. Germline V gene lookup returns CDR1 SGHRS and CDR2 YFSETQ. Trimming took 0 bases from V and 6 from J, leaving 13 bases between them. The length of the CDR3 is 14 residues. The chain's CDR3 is CASSLAWPTGEQYF. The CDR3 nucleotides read TGCGCCAGCAGCTTGGCATGGCCGACCGGCGAGCAGTACTTC.

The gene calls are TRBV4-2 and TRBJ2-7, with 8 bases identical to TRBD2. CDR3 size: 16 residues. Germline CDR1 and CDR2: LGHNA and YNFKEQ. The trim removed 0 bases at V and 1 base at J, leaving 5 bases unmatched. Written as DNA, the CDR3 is TGTGCCAGCAGCCAAGATTTCGTAGCGGGATCCTACGAGCAGTACTTC. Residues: CASSQDFVAGSYEQYF.

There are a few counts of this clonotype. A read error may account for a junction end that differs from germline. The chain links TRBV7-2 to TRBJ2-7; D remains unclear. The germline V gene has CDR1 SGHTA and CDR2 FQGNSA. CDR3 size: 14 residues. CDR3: CASSLYSGPYKQYF. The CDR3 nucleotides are TGTGCCAGCAGCTTATATTCAGGACCCTACAAGCAGTACTTC.

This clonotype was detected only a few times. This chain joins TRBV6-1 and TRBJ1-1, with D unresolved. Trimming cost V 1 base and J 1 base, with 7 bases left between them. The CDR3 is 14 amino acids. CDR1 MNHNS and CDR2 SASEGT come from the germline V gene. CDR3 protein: CASSEEAGNTEAFF. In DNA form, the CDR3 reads TGTGCCAGCAGTGAAGAGGCAGGGAACACTGAAGCTTTCTTT.

For the CDR3, the DNA is TGTGCCAGCAGCTCGAGGACGGCGGGAGGGCACAATGAGCAGTTCTTC. As protein: CASSSRTAGGHNEQFF. The V and J genes are TRBV11-2 and TRBJ2-1, with TRBD2 matching 9 bases. Germline values: CDR1 SGHAT, CDR2 FQNNGV. The CDR3 is 16 amino acids. Trimming at V came to 4 bases and at J to 5 bases, leaving 9 bases not matched to a gene.

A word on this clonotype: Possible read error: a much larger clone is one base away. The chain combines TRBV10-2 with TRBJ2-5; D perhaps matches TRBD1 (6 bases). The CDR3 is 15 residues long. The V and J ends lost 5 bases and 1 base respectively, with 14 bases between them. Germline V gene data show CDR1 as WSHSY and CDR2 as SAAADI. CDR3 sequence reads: CASSTVTGGQETQYF. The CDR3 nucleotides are TGCGCCAGCAGTACCGTGACAGGAGGCCAAGAGACCCAGTACTTC.

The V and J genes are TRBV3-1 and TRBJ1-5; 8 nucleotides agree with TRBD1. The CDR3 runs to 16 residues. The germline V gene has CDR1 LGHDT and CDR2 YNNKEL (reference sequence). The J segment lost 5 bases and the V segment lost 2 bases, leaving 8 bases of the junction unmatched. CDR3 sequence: CASSQFSAGGDQPQHF. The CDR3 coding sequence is TGTGCCAGCAGCCAATTTTCGGCAGGGGGCGATCAGCCCCAGCATTTT.

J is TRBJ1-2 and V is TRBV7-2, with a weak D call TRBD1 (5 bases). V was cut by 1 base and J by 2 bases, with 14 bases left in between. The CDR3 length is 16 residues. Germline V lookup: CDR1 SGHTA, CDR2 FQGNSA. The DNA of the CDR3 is TGTGCCAGCAGCTTAGGAGGGGCGGGTACAAACTATGGCTACACCTTC. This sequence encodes CASSLGGAGTNYGYTF.